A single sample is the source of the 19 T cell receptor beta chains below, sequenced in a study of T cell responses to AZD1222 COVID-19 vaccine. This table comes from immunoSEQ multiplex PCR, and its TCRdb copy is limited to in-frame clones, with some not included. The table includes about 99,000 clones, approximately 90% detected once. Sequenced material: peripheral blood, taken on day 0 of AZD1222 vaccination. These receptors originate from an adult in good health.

The CDR3 bases are TGTGCCAGCAGCTCCGTAGCGGGGGGCTTTAATGAGCAGTTCTTC. Encoded protein: CASSSVAGGFNEQFF. The chain couples TRBV7-2 to TRBJ2-1; 10 bases are a match to TRBD2. CDR1 is SGHTA, CDR2 FQGNSA, per germline. J was trimmed by 7 bases and V by 4 bases; bases with no gene match: 7. This CDR3 is built from 15 residues.

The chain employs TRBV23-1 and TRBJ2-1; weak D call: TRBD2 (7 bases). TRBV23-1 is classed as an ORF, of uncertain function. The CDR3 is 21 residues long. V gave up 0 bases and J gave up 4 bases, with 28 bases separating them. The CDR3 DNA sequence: TGCGCCAGCAGTCAATCGGGGGGGCGAGTCGAGGCGGGAGAAAGATACAATGAGCAGTTCTTC. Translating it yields CASSQSGGRVEAGERYNEQFF.

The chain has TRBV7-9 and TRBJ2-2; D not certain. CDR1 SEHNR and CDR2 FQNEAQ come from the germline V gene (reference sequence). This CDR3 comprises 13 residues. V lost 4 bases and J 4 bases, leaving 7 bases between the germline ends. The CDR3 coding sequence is TGTGCCAGCAGCTCATATGGCACCGGGGAGCTGTTTTTT. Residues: CASSSYGTGELFF.

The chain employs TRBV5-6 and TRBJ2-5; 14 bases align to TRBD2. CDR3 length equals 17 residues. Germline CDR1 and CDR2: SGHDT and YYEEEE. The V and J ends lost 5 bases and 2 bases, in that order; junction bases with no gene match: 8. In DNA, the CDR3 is TGTGCCAGCAGTCCGGGACTAGCGGGAGAAAGGCAAGAGACCCAGTACTTC. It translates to CASSPGLAGERQETQYF.

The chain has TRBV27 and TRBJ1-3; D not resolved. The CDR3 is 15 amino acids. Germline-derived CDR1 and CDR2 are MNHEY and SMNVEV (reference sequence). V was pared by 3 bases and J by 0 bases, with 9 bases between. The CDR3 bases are TGTGCCAGCAGTTTGGACCACTTCTCTGGAAACACCATATATTTT. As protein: CASSLDHFSGNTIYF.

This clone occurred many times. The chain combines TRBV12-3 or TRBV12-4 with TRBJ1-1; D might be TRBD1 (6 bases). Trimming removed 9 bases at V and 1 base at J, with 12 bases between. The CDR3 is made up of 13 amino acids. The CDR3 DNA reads TGTGCCAGTCAGACAGGAGGGAACACTGAAGCTTTCTTT. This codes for CASQTGGNTEAFF.

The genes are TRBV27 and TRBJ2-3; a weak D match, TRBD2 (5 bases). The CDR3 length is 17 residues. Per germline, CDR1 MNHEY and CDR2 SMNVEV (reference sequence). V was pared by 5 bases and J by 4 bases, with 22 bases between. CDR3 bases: TGTGCCAGCAGTACCCGTTGGTCAGGAGGCCGACCAGATACGCAGTATTTT. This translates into CASSTRWSGGRPDTQYF.

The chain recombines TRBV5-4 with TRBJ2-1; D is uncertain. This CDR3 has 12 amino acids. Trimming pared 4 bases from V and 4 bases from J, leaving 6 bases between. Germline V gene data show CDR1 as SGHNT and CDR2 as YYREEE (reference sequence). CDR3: CASSPGYNEQFF. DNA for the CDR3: TGTGCCAGCAGCCCTGGATACAATGAGCAGTTCTTC.

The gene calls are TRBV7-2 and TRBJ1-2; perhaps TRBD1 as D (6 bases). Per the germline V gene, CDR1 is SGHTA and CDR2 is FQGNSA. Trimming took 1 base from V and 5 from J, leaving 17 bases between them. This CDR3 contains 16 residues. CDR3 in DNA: TGTGCCAGCAGCTTAGGGGGGACCGGGACACAATATGGCTACACCTTC. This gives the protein CASSLGGTGTQYGYTF.

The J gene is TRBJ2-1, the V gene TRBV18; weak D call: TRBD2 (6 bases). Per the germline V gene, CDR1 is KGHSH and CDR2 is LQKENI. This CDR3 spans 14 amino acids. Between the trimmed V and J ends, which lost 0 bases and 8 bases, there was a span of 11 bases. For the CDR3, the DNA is TGTGCCAGCTCACCACCCCCCGGGAGAGATGAGCAGTTCTTC. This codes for CASSPPPGRDEQFF.

CDR3 residues: CASSPNGAGNNEQFF. The DNA for the CDR3 is TGTGCCAGCTCACCTAACGGAGCAGGGAACAATGAGCAGTTCTTC. The chain employs TRBV18 and TRBJ2-1; TRBD1 is a possible D gene (5 bases). This CDR3 spans 15 amino acids. Germline V gene sequence: CDR1 KGHSH, CDR2 LQKENI. V was trimmed by 3 bases and J by 5 bases, leaving 14 bases between them.

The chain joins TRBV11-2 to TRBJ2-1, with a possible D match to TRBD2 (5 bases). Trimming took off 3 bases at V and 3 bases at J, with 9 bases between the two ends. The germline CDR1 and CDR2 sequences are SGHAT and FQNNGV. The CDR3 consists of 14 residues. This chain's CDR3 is CASSLTGLYNEQFF. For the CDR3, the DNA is TGTGCCAGCAGCTTGACTGGACTCTACAATGAGCAGTTCTTC.

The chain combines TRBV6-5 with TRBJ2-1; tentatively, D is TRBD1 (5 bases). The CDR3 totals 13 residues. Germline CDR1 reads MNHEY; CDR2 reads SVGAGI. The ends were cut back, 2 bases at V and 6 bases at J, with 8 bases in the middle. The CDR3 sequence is CASSYGQGNEQFF. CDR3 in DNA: TGTGCCAGCAGTTACGGGCAGGGCAATGAGCAGTTCTTC.

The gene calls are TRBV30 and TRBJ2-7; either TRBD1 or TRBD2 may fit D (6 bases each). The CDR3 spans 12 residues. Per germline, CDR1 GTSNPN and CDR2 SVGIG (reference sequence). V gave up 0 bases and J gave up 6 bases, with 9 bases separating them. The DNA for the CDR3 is TGTGCCTGGAGTGTACAGGGAGGCGAGCAGTACGTC. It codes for CAWSVQGGEQYV.

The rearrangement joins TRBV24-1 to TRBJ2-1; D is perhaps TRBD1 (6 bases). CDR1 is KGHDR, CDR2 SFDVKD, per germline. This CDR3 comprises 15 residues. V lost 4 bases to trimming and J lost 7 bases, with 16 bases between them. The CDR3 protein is CATSDRRTGSNEQFF. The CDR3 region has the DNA TGTGCCACCAGTGACAGAAGAACAGGGTCTAATGAGCAGTTCTTC.

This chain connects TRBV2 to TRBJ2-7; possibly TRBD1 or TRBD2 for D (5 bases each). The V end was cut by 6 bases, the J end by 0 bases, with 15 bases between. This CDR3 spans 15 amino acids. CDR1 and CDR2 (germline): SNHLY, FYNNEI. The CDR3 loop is CASSQDGALSYEQYF. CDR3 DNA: TGTGCCAGCAGCCAGGACGGGGCCCTCTCCTACGAGCAGTACTTC.

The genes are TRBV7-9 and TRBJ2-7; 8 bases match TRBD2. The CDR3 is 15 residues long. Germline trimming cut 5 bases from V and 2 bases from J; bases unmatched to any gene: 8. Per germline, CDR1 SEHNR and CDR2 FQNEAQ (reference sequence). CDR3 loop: CASSPRGVEPYEQYF. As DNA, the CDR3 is TGTGCCAGCAGCCCGCGGGGGGTTGAGCCCTACGAGCAGTACTTC.

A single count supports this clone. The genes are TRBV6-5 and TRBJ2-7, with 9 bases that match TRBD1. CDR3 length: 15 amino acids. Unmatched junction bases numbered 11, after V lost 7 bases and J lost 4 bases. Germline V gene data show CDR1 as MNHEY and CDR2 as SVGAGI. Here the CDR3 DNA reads TGTGCCAGCACCACGGGACAGGGTATAACTTACGAGCAGTACTTC. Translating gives CASTTGQGITYEQYF.

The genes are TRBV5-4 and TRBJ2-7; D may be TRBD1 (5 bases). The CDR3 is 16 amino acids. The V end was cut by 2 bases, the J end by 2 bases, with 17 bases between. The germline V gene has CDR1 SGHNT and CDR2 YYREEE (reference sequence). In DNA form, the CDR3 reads TGTGCCAGCAGCTTATCCAGGGTCGGTTCCCCCTACGAGCAGTACTTC. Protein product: CASSLSRVGSPYEQYF.